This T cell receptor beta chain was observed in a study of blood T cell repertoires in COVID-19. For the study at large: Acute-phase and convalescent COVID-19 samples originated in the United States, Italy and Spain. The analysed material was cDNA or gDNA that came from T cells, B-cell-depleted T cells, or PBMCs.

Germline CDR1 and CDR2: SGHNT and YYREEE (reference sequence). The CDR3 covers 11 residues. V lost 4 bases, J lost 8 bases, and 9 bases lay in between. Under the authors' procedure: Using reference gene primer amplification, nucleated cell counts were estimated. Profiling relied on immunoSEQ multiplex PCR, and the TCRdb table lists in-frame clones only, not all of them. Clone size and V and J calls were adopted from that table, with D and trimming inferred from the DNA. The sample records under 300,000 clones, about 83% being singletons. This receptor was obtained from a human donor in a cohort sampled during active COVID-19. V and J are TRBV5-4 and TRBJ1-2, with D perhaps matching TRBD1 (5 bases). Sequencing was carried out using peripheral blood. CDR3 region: CASSGDRGYTF. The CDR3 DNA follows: TGTGCCAGCAGCGGTGACAGAGGCTACACCTTC.